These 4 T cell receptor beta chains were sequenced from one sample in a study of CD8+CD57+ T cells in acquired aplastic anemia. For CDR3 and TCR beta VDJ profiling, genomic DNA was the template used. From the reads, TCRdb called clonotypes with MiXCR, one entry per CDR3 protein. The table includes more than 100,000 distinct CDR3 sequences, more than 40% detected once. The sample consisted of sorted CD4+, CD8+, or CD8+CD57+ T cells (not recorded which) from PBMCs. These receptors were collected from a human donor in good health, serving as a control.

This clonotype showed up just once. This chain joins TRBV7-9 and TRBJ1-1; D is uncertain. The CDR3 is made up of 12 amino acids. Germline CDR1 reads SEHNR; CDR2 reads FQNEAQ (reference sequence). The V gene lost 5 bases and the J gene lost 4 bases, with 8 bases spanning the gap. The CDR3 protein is CASSIVVTEAFF. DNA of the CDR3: TGTGCCAGCAGCATAGTGGTCACTGAAGCTTTCTTT.

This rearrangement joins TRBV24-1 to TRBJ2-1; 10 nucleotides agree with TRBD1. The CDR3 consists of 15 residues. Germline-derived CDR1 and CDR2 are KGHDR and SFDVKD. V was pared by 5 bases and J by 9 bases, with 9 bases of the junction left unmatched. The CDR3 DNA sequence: TGTGCCACCAGTGCGCCGGGGGACAGGGGCGCTGAGCAGTTCTTC. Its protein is CATSAPGDRGAEQFF.

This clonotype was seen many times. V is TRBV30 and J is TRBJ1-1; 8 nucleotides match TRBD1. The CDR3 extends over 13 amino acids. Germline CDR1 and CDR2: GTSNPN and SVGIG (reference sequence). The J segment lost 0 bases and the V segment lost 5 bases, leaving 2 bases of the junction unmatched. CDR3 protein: CAWDRGMNTEAFF. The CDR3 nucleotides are TGTGCCTGGGACAGGGGAATGAACACTGAAGCTTTCTTT. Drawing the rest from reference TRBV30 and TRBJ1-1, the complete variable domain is SQTIHQWPATLVQPVGSPLSLECTVEGTSNPNLYWYRQAAGRGLQLLFYSVGIGQISSEVPQNLSASRPQDRQFILSSKKLLLSDSGFYLCAWDRGMNTEAFFGQGTRLTVV.

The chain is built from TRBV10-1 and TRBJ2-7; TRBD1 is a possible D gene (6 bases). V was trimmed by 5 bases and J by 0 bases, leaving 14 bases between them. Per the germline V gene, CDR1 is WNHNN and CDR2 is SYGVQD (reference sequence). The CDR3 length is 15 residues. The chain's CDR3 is CASSTTGVNSYEQYF. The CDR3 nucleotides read TGCGCCAGCAGTACGACAGGCGTCAACTCCTACGAGCAGTACTTC.